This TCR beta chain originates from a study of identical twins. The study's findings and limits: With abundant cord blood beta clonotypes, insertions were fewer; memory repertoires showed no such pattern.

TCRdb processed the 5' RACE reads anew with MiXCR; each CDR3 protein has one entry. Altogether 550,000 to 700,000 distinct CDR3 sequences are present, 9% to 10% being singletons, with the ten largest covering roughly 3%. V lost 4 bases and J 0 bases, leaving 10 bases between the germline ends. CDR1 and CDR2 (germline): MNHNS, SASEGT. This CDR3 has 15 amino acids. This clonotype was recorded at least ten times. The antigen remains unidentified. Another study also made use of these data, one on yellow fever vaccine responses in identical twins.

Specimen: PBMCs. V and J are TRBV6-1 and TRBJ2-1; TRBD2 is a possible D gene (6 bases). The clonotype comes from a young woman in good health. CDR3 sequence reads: CASSGRESSYNEQFF. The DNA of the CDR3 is TGTGCCAGCAGTGGTCGGGAGAGCTCCTACAATGAGCAGTTCTTC.